This T cell receptor beta chain was sequenced in a study of cytomegalovirus exposure and HLA in healthy donors. In the PCR, 60 Vbeta and 13 Jbeta primers were used. This table comes from immunoSEQ multiplex PCR, and its TCRdb copy is limited to in-frame clones, with some not included. This sample carries about 120,000 clones, 60% to 85% of them seen once, and the ten largest clones take around 3.3%. This clone was recorded only once. As yet, its antigen is unknown. Study observations and caveats: Further analysis, carried out later, found HLA-associated TCR beta chains more clonally expanded than equally common other chains. Being indistinguishable, some V segments were excluded, TRBV6-2 and TRBV6-3 among them. Later work found most CMV-associated TCR beta chains apparently HLA-restricted.

From germline, CDR1 is SEHNR and CDR2 FQNEAQ (reference sequence). The CDR3 has 15 residues. Trimming at V came to 3 bases and at J to 11 bases, leaving 7 bases not matched to a gene. The sequence derives from a woman under 40 in good health and CMV-seropositive. Sequenced: PBMCs. The rearrangement joins TRBV7-9 to TRBJ2-1, with TRBD2 matching over 13 bases. CDR3 amino acids: CASSLYRTSGGQQFF. The CDR3, as DNA: TGTGCCAGCAGCTTGTACAGGACTAGCGGGGGCCAGCAGTTCTTC.